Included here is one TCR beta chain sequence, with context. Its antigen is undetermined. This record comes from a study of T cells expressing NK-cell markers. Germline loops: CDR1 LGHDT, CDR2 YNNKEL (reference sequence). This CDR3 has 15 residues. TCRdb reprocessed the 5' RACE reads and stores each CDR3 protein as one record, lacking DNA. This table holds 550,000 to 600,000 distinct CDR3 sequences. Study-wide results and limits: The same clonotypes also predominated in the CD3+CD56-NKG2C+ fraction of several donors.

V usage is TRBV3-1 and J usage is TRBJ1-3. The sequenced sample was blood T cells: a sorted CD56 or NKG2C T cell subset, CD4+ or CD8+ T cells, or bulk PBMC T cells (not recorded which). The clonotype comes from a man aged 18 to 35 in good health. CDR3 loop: CASSQRDRRGNTIYF. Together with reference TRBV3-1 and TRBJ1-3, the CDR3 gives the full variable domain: DTAVSQTPKYLVTQMGNDKSIKCEQNLGHDTMYWYKQDSKKFLKIMFSYNNKELIINETVPNRFSPKSPDKAHLNLHINSLELGDSAVYFCASSQRDRRGNTIYFGEGSWLTVV.